A selection of T cell receptor beta chains follows, all from one sample in a study of T cell responses to AZD1222 COVID-19 vaccine. The data were produced by immunoSEQ multiplex PCR, yet TCRdb's version contains in-frame clones alone and is incomplete. Among 90,000 to 110,000 clones, more than 70% were seen once, and the ten largest hold about a sixth. The material sequenced was peripheral blood, taken on day 0 of AZD1222 vaccination. These receptors came from an adult in good health. The CDR3 runs from the conserved cysteine through the conserved F or W. Each record gives: clone size, D gene, V gene, J gene, CDR3 DNA, CDR3 protein. The D gene is left open where the match is weak. Not all rows give a size; the values are once, few, many and, for expanded clones, a class.

.	.	TRBV3-1/TRBV3-2	TRBJ1-2	TGTGCCAGCAGCCATCCAGGACAGAACTATGGCTACACCTTC	CASSHPGQNYGYTF
.	.	TRBV12-3/TRBV12-4	TRBJ2-3	TGTGCCAGCAGTGGGACTTTCGCAGATACGCAGTATTTT	CASSGTFADTQYF
.	.	TRBV5-5	TRBJ1-2	TGTGCCAGCAGCTTGCAGGGGTCCTATGGCTACACCTTC	CASSLQGSYGYTF
.	.	TRBV7-2	TRBJ1-1	TGTGCCAGCAGCTTAGATCGCATGAACACTGAAGCTTTCTTT	CASSLDRMNTEAFF
.	.	TRBV30	TRBJ1-1	TGTGCCTGGACAGTTCAGGGCTACACTGAAGCTTTCTTT	CAWTVQGYTEAFF
.	.	TRBV5-1	TRBJ2-1	TGCGCCAGCAGACAGCCTCCATCCTACAATGAGCAGTTCTTC	CASRQPPSYNEQFF
.	.	TRBV4-1	TRBJ1-2	TGCGCCAGCAGCCAAGAAAGGGACAAAGCTAACTATGGCTACACCTTC	CASSQERDKANYGYTF
.	.	TRBV27	TRBJ1-5	TGTGCCAGCAGGCCGGGTAGGGTGAGCAATCAGCCCCAGCATTTT	CASRPGRVSNQPQHF
.	.	TRBV10-3	TRBJ1-1	TGTGCCATCAGTGAGTCACCGGGGATAGTCGCCGGTGAAGCTTTCTTT	CAISESPGIVAGEAFF
.	.	TRBV7-2	TRBJ1-3	TGTGCCAGCAGCTTAGACGGGGGCCCTGGAAACACCATATATTTT	CASSLDGGPGNTIYF
few	.	TRBV3-1/TRBV3-2	TRBJ2-5	TGTGCCAGCAGCCAAGAGGGGTCGGTTTCAGAGACCCAGTACTTC	CASSQEGSVSETQYF
.	TRBD2	TRBV20-1	TRBJ2-1	TGCAGTGCTAGTGCACTAGCGGGAGTGAACAATGAGCAGTTCTTC	CSASALAGVNNEQFF
.	.	TRBV28	TRBJ2-6	TGTGCCAGCAGCCAGATCCCCGGGCTCCAATCTGGGGCCAACGTCCTGACTTTC	CASSQIPGLQSGANVLTF
.	.	TRBV19	TRBJ2-5	TGTGCCAGTAGTACCTCCGGGACCCCGAGGGAGACCCAGTACTTC	CASSTSGTPRETQYF
.	TRBD1	TRBV7-8	TRBJ2-4	TGTGCCAGCAGCGCGACAGGGGGCACCGGAAACATTCAGTACTTC	CASSATGGTGNIQYF
.	TRBD1	TRBV10-3	TRBJ1-2	TGTGCCATCAGGGGGGACAGGGTCAACTATGGCTACACCTTC	CAIRGDRVNYGYTF
.	.	TRBV5-4	TRBJ2-3	TGTGCCAGCAGCTTGGCCGCAGGGGTAACAGATACGCAGTATTTT	CASSLAAGVTDTQYF
.	TRBD2	TRBV7-2	TRBJ2-1	TGTGCCAGCAGAACGGGGGGGCTAGGGAATGAGCAGTTCTTC	CASRTGGLGNEQFF
once	TRBD1	TRBV24-1	TRBJ1-4	TGTGCCACCAGTGAGACAGGGTCGGGTGAAAAACTGTTTTTT	CATSETGSGEKLFF
.	TRBD1	TRBV5-3	TRBJ2-1	TGTGCCAGAAGCTTGGTCGCAAGCCAAGGACAGGGCGAAAATGAGCAGTTCTTC	CARSLVASQGQGENEQFF
few	.	TRBV5-1	TRBJ1-6	TGCGCCAGCAGCTTGGGGCGGACAGTTTATAATTCACCCCTCCACTTT	CASSLGRTVYNSPLHF
.	.	TRBV27	TRBJ1-1	TGTGCCAGCAGTTTTTCGGGAATCATGAACACTGAAGCTTTCTTT	CASSFSGIMNTEAFF
.	.	TRBV5-6	TRBJ1-2	TGTGCCAGCAGCTTGGTCTATCGAGGTTTAGATGGCTACACCTTC	CASSLVYRGLDGYTF
.	.	TRBV20-1	TRBJ1-2	TGCAGTGCTAGTGATCGGTCAGACTCCTATGGCTACACCTTC	CSASDRSDSYGYTF
.	TRBD2	TRBV5-6	TRBJ2-2	TGTGCCAGCAACGGCATAGCGGGAGGTCGGACCGGGGAGCTGTTTTTT	CASNGIAGGRTGELFF
.	.	TRBV12-3/TRBV12-4	TRBJ1-1	TGTGCCAGCAGTTTATTCTCTGAAGCTTTCTTT	CASSLFSEAFF
.	.	TRBV4-3	TRBJ1-4	TGCGCCAGCAGCCGCAGGTCAGGGAGTGAAAAACTGTTTTTT	CASSRRSGSEKLFF
.	TRBD1	TRBV7-9	TRBJ1-6	TGTGCCAGCAGCTTTGACAGGGGTAATTCACCCCTCCACTTT	CASSFDRGNSPLHF
.	TRBD1	TRBV5-5	TRBJ1-1	TGTGCCAGCAGCTTCCTGGCAGGGGGAGGTACTGAAGCTTTCTTT	CASSFLAGGGTEAFF
.	.	TRBV14	TRBJ2-1	TGTGCCAGCAGCCAAGTGGGACCTTACAATGAGCAGTTCTTC	CASSQVGPYNEQFF
.	.	TRBV25-1	TRBJ2-7	TGTGCCAGCAGCGACGGAGGCTTCTCCTACGAGCAGTACTTC	CASSDGGFSYEQYF
.	TRBD1	TRBV19	TRBJ1-2	TGTGCCAGTAGTACCCAGGGGGGACAACGCCTCTATGGCTACACCTTC	CASSTQGGQRLYGYTF
.	.	TRBV3-1/TRBV3-2	TRBJ1-5	TGTGCCAGCAGCCAAGAGGGGACGGTGCATGGTCAGCCCCAGCATTTT	CASSQEGTVHGQPQHF
once	.	TRBV7-9	TRBJ1-4	TGTGCCAGCAGCTTAGACGGGGGTAATGAAAAACTGTTTTTT	CASSLDGGNEKLFF
once	.	TRBV11-2	TRBJ1-4	TGTGCCAGCAGCTTAGCAGGGACCGCTAATGAAAAACTGTTTTTT	CASSLAGTANEKLFF
.	.	TRBV5-5	TRBJ1-1	TGTGCCAGCAGCTTGGCGGTGGTTTTATATGGGGCTGAAGCTTTCTTT	CASSLAVVLYGAEAFF
.	TRBD2	TRBV5-1	TRBJ2-3	TGCGCCAGCAGCCCGCGGACTAGCAAGACAGATACGCAGTATTTT	CASSPRTSKTDTQYF
.	.	TRBV19	TRBJ2-3	TGTGCCAGTAGTCCCACTAGACGGGCCAGCACAGATACGCAGTATTTT	CASSPTRRASTDTQYF
few	.	TRBV6-5	TRBJ1-1	TGTGCCAGCAGTTTCACCCAGGGAATGAACACTGAAGCTTTCTTT	CASSFTQGMNTEAFF
.	TRBD1	TRBV18	TRBJ2-2	TGTGCCAGCTCCCCCGGGACAGGGGCGAACACCGGGGAGCTGTTTTTT	CASSPGTGANTGELFF
.	.	TRBV7-2	TRBJ2-7	TGTGCCAGCAGCCAGGGGAGGGTTCCCTACGAGCAGTACTTC	CASSQGRVPYEQYF
.	TRBD1	TRBV5-4	TRBJ1-2	TGTGCCAGCAGCTTAGGTGACAGGGGGCATCAAGGCTACACCTTC	CASSLGDRGHQGYTF
.	TRBD1	TRBV5-1	TRBJ1-1	TGCGCCAGCAGACGCCAGGACAGGGGTGAAGCTTTCTTT	CASRRQDRGEAFF
.	.	TRBV28	TRBJ2-1	TGTGCCAGCAGTTTAGAGACCACTAGCTCCTACAATGAGCAGTTCTTC	CASSLETTSSYNEQFF
.	.	TRBV28	TRBJ1-3	TGTGCCAGCAAGTACAGCCAACCTCGTGGAAACACCATATATTTT	CASKYSQPRGNTIYF
.	TRBD1	TRBV7-8	TRBJ2-3	TGTGCCAGCAGCTTAGCGGTCAGGGGGTGGGCAGATACGCAGTATTTT	CASSLAVRGWADTQYF
.	TRBD2	TRBV20-1	TRBJ2-3	TGCAGTGCTAGTGGCGTACTAGCGGGGACAGATACGCAGTATTTT	CSASGVLAGTDTQYF
.	.	TRBV6-2/TRBV6-3	TRBJ1-6	TGTGCCAGCAGTTTGGATTACTGGGATTCACCCCTCCACTTT	CASSLDYWDSPLHF
.	.	TRBV3-1/TRBV3-2	TRBJ2-3	TGTGCCAGCAGCCCTCCCTATCCGGGAGTGGTCTCAGATACGCAGTATTTT	CASSPPYPGVVSDTQYF
.	.	TRBV6-5	TRBJ1-1	TGTGCCAGCAGTTACGGGCAGGGCAACACTGAAGCTTTCTTT	CASSYGQGNTEAFF
once	TRBD2	TRBV2	TRBJ2-1	TGTGCCAGCACACAGACTAGCGGGATTCACAATGAGCAGTTCTTC	CASTQTSGIHNEQFF
.	.	TRBV4-3	TRBJ1-3	TGCGCCAGCAGCCAAGAACAGGGTCCGGGGAACACCATATATTTT	CASSQEQGPGNTIYF
.	.	TRBV3-1/TRBV3-2	TRBJ1-4	TGTGCCAGCAGCAGCGGGGAAAAACTGTTTTTT	CASSSGEKLFF
.	.	TRBV6-5	TRBJ2-3	TGTGCCAGCAGTTACCGGATCCCTCCAGGTACAGATACGCAGTATTTT	CASSYRIPPGTDTQYF
.	TRBD2	TRBV28	TRBJ2-2	TGTGCCAGCAAACTTTCGGGGGGTGGCGCCGGGGAGCTGTTTTTT	CASKLSGGGAGELFF